Many counts were recorded for the clone carrying this TCR beta chain. The antigen is unknown. Preparation of the TCRbeta library involved a method that used unique molecular identifiers. Via MiXCR, TCRdb re-called the PCR reads, giving one row per CDR3 protein. The profile shows approximately 240,000 distinct CDR3 sequences, roughly a tenth of them singletons. The record originates from a study of T-cell reconstitution after alpha-beta-depleted transplantation in children. Findings and caveats of the study: Hyperexpanded clones declined; after one year, newly produced T cells mostly supplied diversity. There were reportedly several hundred expanded graft clones from which alpha-beta T cells came about two months after transplant.

The CDR3 covers 14 residues. In germline, CDR1 is SQVTM, CDR2 ANQGSEA. Trimming removed 3 bases from V and 2 bases from J, with 14 bases in between. Material: PBMCs, obtained before TCRalphabeta/CD19-depleted stem cell transplant. The TCR comes from a child younger than two with acute myeloid leukemia, due to receive a stem cell transplant. This chain joins TRBV29-1 and TRBJ2-7; the D is unclear. The CDR3: CSVDPHTATYEQYF. The CDR3 bases are TGCAGCGTTGACCCCCACACAGCTACCTACGAGCAGTACTTC.